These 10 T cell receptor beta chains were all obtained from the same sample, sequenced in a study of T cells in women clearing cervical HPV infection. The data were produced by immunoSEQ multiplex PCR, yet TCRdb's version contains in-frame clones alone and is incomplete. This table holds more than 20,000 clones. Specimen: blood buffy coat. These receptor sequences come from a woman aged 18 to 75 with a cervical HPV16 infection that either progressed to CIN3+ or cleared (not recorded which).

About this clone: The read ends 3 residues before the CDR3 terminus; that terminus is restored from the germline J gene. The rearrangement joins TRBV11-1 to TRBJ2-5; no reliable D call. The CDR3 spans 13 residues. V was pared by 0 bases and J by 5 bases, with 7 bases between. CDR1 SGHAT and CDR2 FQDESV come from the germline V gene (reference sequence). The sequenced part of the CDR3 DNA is TGTGCCAGCAGCTTAGCGAAGGTTGAGACC. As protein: CASSLAKVET. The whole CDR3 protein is CASSLAKVETQYF.

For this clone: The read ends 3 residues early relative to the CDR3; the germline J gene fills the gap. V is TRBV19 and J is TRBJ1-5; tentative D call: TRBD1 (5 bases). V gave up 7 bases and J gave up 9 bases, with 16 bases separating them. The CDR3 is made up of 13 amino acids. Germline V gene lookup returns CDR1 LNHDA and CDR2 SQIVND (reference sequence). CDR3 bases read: TGTGCCAGTAATACTCGGGGGTTGGGGCCC. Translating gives CASNTRGLGP. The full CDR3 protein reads CASNTRGLGPQHF.

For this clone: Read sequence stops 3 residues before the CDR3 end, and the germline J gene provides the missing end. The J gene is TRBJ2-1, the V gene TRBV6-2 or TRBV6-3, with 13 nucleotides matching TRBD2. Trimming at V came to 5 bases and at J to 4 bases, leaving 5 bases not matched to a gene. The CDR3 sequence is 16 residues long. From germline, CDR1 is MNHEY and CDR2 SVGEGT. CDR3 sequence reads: CASSPRTSGGYNEQFF. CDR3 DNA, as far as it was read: TGTGCCAGCAGTCCACGGACTAGCGGGGGTTACAATGAG.

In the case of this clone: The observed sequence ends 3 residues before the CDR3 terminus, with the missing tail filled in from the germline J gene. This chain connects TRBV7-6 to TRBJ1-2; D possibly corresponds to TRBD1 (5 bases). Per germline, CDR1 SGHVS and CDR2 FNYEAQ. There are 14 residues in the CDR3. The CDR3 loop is CASSLAGGTDTYTF. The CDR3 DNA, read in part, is TGTGCCAGCAGCTTAGCGGGGGGAACAGATACC.

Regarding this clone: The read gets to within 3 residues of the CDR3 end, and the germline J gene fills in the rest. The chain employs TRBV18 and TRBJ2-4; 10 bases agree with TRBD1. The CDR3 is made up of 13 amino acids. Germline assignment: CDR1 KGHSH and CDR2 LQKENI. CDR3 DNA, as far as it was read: TGTGCCAGCTCATACGGGACAGGGGATGGT. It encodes CASSYGTGDG. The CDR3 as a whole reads CASSYGTGDGQYF.

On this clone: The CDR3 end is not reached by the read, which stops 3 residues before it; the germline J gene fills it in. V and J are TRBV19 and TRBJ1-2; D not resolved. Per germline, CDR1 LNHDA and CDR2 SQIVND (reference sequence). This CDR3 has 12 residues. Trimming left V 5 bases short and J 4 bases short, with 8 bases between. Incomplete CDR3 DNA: TGTGCCAGTAGTGAGGCCCCCTATGGC. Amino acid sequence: CASSEAPYG. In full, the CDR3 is CASSEAPYGYTF.

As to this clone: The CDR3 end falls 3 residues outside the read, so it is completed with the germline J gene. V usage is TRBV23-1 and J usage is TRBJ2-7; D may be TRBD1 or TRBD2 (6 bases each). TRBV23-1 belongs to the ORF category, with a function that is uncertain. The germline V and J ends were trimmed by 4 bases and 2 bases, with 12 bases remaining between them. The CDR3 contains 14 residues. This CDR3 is CASSRRDTTYEQYF. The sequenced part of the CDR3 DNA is TGCGCCAGCAGTCGGAGGGACACCACCTACGAG.

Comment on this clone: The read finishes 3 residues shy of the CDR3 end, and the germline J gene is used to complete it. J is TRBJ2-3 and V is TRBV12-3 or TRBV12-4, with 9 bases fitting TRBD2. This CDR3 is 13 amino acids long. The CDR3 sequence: CASSLALAGSQYF. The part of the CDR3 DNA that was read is TGTGCCAGCAGTTTAGCGCTAGCGGGGTCG.

CDR3: CASKTGPYGYTF. Incomplete CDR3 DNA: TGTGCCAGCAAGACTGGCCCCTATGGC. The chain links TRBV2 to TRBJ1-2; D is uncertain. The CDR3 end is not reached by the read, which stops 3 residues before it; the germline J gene fills it in. This CDR3 is built from 12 residues. The germline gives CDR1 SNHLY, CDR2 FYNNEI. The V gene lost 7 bases and the J gene lost 4 bases, with 10 bases spanning the gap.

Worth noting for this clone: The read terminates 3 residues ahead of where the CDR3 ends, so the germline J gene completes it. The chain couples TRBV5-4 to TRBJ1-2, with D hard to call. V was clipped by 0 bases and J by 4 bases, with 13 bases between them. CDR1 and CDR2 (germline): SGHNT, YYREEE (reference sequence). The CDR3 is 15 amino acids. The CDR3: CASSLGTGETYGYTF. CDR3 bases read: TGTGCCAGCAGCTTGGGGACCGGGGAAACCTATGGC.